This TCR beta chain was identified during a study of CD8 T cells in ankylosing spondylitis (dated by TCRdb to about 2017). Context from the whole study: To find TCR variants linked to disease, the study profiled T cell receptor beta repertoires in ankylosing spondylitis patients and healthy donors. Peripheral blood samples were taken, and synovial fluid was additionally collected from ankylosing spondylitis patients. The full study cohort comprised 20 to 25 ankylosing spondylitis patients and approximately 100 healthy donors.

About this clonotype: Its specific antigen is unknown. A read error is possible here, since a much larger clone lies one base away.

CDR1 SGHVS and CDR2 FNYEAQ are derived from the germline V gene. The germline ends are 25 bases apart after V is trimmed by 5 bases and J by 9 bases. Measured from the cysteine to the phenylalanine, the CDR3 is 16 residues long. Only the CDR3 portion is preserved as DNA: 48 bases, with reading frame beginning at the first base. Sequenced using an Illumina HiSeq 2500. Quantitative 5'-RACE with molecular barcodes was used to prepare TCR beta libraries. In the authors' own workflow: A new computational method based on a probabilistic model of VDJ rearrangement was used to identify disease-linked TCR variants. TCRdb itself trimmed the public reads at Q25 with fastp, ran MiXCR and retained productive beta chains. Rows merge per CDR3 protein into single entries with the most common DNA and genes. These V and J calls originate from TCRdb's pipeline instead of the authors' own analysis. This sample has around 220,000 distinct CDR3 sequences in its table, and roughly a tenth of those were observed once. 21% of the sample is held by the ten biggest clonotypes.

Summary of the overall study and its limitations: Some motif variants had previously been reported in the synovial fluid and blood of reactive arthritis patients, which suggests shared mechanisms of disease initiation. The disease-linked clones had a CD8+ phenotype and were found at relatively low frequencies in peripheral blood. The disease-linked clones were reported as significantly enriched in matched synovial fluid samples from ankylosing spondylitis patients. Blood from ankylosing spondylitis patients appeared to be characterized by a TCR beta motif made up of eight highly homologous amino acid variants.

This TCR derives from a male donor with ankylosing spondylitis or in good health (not recorded which). In this chain, TRBV7-6 is recombined with TRBJ1-2; TRBD1 is perhaps the D gene, given 6 matching bases. The sequenced sample consisted of blood, either unsorted or a sorted T cell fraction (not recorded which). The CDR3 has the sequence CASSPEDSPGLGRYTF. The nucleotide sequence reads TGTGCCAGCAGCCCCGAGGACAGCCCCGGGTTAGGTCGCTACACCTTC.